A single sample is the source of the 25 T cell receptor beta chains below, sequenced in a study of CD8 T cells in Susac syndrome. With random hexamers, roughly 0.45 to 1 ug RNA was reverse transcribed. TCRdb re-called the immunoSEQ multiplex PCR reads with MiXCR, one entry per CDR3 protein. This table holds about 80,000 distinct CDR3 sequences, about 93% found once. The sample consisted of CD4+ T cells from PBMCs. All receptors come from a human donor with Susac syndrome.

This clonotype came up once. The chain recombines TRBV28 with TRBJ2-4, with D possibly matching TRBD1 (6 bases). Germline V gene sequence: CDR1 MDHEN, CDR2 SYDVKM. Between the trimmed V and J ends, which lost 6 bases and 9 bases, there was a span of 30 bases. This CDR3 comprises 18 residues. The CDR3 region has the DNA TGTGCCAGCAGCCTCTGGACAGCCGCTTGGGAAAGGAACGCCATTCAGTACTTC. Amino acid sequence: CASSLWTAAWERNAIQYF.

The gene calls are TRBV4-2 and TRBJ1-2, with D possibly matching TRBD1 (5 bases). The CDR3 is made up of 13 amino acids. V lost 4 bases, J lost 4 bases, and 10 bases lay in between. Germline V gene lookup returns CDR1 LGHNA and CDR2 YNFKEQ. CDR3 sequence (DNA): TGTGCCAGCAGCCCTAGGACATCCTATGGCTACACCTTC. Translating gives CASSPRTSYGYTF.

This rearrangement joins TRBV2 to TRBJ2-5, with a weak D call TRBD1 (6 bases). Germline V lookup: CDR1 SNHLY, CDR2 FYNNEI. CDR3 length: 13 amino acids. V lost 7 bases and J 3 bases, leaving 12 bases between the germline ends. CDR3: CASIPGHEETQYF. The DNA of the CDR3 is TGTGCCAGCATACCGGGACACGAAGAGACCCAGTACTTC.

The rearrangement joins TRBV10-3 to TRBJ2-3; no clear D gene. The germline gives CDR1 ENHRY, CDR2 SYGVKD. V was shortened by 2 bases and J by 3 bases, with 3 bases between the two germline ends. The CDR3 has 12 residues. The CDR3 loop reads CAISEETDTQYF. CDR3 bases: TGTGCCATCAGTGAGGAAACAGATACGCAGTATTTT.

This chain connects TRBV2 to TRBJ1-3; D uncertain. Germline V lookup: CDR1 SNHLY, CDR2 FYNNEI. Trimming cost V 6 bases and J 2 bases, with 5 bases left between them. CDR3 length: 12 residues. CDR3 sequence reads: CASSGAGNTIYF. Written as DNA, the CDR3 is TGTGCCAGCAGCGGGGCTGGAAACACCATATATTTT.

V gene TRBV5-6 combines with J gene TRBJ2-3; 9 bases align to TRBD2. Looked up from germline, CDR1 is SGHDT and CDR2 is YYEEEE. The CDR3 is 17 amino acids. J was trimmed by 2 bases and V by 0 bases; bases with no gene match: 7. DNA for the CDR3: TGTGCCAGCAGCTTGGCGGGAGCTAGCGGGGCCACAGATACGCAGTATTTT. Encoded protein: CASSLAGASGATDTQYF.

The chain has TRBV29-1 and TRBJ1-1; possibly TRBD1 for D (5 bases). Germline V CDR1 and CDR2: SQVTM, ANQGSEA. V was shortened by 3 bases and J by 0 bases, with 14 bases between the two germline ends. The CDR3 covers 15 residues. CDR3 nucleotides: TGCAGCGTTGATGGTACAGGTGGGGTGAACACTGAAGCTTTCTTT. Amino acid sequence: CSVDGTGGVNTEAFF.

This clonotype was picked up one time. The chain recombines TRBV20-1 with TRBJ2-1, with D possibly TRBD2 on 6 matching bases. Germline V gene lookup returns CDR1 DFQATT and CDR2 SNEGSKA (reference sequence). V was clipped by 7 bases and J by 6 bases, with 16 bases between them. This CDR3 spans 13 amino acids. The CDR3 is CSGSGVAFNEQFF. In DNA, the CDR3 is TGCAGTGGATCGGGAGTGGCCTTCAATGAGCAGTTCTTC.

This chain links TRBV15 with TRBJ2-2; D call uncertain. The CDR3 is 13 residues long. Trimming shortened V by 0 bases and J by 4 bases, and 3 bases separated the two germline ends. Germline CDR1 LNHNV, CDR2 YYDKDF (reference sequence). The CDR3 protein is CATSREGTGELFF. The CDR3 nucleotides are TGTGCCACCAGCAGAGAGGGCACCGGGGAGCTGTTTTTT.

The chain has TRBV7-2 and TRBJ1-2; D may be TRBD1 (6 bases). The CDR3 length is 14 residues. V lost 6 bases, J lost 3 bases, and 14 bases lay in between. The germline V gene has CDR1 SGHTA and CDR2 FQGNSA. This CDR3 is CASSTTRTDYGYTF. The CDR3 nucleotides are TGTGCCAGCAGTACAACCCGGACAGACTATGGCTACACCTTC.

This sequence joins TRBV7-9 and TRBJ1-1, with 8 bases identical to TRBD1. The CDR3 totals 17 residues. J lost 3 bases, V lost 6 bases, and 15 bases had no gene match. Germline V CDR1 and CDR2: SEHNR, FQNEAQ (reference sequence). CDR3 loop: CASSDRQGWGLDTEAFF. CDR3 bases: TGTGCCAGCAGTGACCGACAGGGGTGGGGATTGGACACTGAAGCTTTCTTT.

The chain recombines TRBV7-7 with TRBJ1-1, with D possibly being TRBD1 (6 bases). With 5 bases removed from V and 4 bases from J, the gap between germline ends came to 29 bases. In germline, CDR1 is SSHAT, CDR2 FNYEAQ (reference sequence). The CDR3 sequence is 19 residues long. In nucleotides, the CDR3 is TGTGCCAGCAGCACGAGGACAGTTTCTGCCCCTCGGGCGGGCACTGAAGCTTTCTTT. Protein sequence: CASSTRTVSAPRAGTEAFF.

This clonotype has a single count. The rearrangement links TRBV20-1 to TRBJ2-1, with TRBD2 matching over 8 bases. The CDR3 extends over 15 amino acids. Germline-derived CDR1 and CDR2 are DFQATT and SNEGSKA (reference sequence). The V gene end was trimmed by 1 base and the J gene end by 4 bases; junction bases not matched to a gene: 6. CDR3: CSARVSGTRYNEQFF. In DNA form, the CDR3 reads TGCAGTGCTAGAGTCTCCGGGACTAGGTACAATGAGCAGTTCTTC.

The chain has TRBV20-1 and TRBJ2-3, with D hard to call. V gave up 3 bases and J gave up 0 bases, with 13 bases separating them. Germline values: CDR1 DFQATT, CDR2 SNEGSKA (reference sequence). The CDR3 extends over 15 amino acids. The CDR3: CSASRWRTSTDTQYF. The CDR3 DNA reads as TGCAGTGCTAGTAGGTGGCGTACTAGCACAGATACGCAGTATTTT.

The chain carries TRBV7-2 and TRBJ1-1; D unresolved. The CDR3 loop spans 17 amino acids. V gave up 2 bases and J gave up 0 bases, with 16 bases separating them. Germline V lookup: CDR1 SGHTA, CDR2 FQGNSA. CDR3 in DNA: TGTGCCAGCAGCTTATTATTTGGTCAGGAGGTGAACACTGAAGCTTTCTTT. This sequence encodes CASSLLFGQEVNTEAFF. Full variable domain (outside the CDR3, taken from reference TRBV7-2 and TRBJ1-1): GAGVSQSPSNKVTEKGKDVELRCDPISGHTALYWYRQSLGQGLEFLIYFQGNSAPDKSGLPSDRFSAERTGGSVSTLTIQRTQQEDSAVYLCASSLLFGQEVNTEAFFGQGTRLTVV.

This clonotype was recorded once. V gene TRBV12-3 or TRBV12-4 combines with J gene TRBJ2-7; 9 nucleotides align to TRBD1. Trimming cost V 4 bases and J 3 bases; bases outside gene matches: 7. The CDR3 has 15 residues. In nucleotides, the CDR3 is TGTGCCAGCAGTTCCAACAGGGGGCGCATCTACGAGCAGTACTTC. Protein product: CASSSNRGRIYEQYF.

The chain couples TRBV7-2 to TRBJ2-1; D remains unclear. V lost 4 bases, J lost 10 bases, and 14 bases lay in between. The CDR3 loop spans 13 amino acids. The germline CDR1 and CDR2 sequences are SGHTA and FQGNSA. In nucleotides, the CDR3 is TGTGCCAGCAGCTCCGAGCCCCCGAGGGAGCAGTTCTTC. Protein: CASSSEPPREQFF.

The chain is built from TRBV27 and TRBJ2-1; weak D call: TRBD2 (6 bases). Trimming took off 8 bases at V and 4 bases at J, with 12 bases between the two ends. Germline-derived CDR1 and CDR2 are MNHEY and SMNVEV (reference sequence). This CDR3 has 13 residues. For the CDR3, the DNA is TGTGCCAGCTCGGGACTTAGGTACAATGAGCAGTTCTTC. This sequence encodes CASSGLRYNEQFF.

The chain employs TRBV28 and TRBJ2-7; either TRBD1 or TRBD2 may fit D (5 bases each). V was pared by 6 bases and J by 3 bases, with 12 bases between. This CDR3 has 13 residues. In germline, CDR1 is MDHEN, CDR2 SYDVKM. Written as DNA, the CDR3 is TGTGCCAGCAGGACCGGGACGGACTACGAGCAGTACTTC. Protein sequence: CASRTGTDYEQYF. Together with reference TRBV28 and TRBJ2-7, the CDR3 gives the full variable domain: DVKVTQSSRYLVKRTGEKVFLECVQDMDHENMFWYRQDPGLGLRLIYFSYDVKMKEKGDIPEGYSVSREKKERFSLILESASTNQTSMYLCASRTGTDYEQYFGPGTRLTVT.

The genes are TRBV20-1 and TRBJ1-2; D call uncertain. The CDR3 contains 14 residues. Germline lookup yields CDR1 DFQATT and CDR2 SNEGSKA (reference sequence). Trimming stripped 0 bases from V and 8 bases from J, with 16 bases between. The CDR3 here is CSARDPRRVDGYTF. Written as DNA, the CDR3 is TGCAGTGCTAGAGATCCGAGGAGGGTCGACGGCTACACCTTC.

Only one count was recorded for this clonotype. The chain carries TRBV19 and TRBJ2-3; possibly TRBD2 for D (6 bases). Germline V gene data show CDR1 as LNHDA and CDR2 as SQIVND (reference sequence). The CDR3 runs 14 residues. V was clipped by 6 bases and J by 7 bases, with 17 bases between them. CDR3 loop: CASRPTGVLNTQYF. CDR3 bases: TGTGCCAGTAGACCGACGGGGGTCTTGAATACGCAGTATTTT.

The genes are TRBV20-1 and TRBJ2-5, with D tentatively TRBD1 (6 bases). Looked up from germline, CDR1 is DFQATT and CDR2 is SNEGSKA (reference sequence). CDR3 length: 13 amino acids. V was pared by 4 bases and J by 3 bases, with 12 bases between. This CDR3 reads CSAKQGKKETQYF. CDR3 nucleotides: TGCAGTGCTAAACAGGGTAAAAAAGAGACCCAGTACTTC.

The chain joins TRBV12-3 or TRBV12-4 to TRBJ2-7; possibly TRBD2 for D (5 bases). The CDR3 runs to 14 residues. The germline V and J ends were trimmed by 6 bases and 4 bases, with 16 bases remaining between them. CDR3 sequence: CASSLRWESYEQYF. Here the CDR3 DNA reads TGTGCCAGCAGCCTCCGATGGGAGTCGTACGAGCAGTACTTC.

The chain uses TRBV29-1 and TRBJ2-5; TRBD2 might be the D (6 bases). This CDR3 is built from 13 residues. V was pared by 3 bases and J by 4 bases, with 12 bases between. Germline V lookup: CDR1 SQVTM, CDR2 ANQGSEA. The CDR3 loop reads CSVEAGKAETQYF. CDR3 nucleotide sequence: TGCAGCGTTGAGGCGGGGAAAGCAGAGACCCAGTACTTC. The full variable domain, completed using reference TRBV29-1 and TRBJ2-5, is SAVISQKPSRDICQRGTSLTIQCQVDSQVTMMFWYRQQPGQSLTLIATANQGSEATYESGFVIDKFPISRPNLTFSTLTVSNMSPEDSSIYLCSVEAGKAETQYFGPGTRLLVL.

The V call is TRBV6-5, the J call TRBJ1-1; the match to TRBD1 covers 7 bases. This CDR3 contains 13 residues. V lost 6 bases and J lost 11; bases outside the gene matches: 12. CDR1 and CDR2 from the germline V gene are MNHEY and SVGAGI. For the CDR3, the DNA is TGTGCCAGCAGCCCGACAGGGATTCAAGGGGCTTTCTTT. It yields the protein CASSPTGIQGAFF.